Shown below are 14 T cell receptor beta chains from a single sample sequenced in a study of T cells in localized non-small cell lung cancer (TCRdb year 2020). Libraries were built with the immunoSEQ multiplex PCR assay. TCRdb mirrors the immuneACCESS table, restricted to in-frame sequences. Some clones are absent from its copies; in checked studies, under half trace to an unresolved V gene, and the reason for the others is unknown. The sample has 65,000 to 90,000 clones on record, 80% of them singletons. Of the sample, over 15% falls within the top ten clones. The specimen was PBMCs, collected before any cancer treatment. Receptors were obtained from a man between 40 and 70 years old with stage II squamous cell lung carcinoma.

The rearrangement joins TRBV7-6 to TRBJ1-1, with unresolved D. Trimming cost V 4 bases and J 1 base, with 7 bases left between them. This CDR3 spans 13 amino acids. Germline V gene sequence: CDR1 SGHVS, CDR2 FNYEAQ. Here the CDR3 reads CASSSGRNTEAFF. CDR3 coding DNA: TGTGCCAGCAGCTCAGGCAGGAACACTGAAGCTTTCTTT.

The chain's CDR3 is CASSYSGQGTGELFF. The CDR3 DNA follows: TGTGCCAGCAGTTACTCCGGACAGGGGACCGGGGAGCTGTTTTTT. The chain employs TRBV6-5 and TRBJ2-2; the match to TRBD1 covers 9 bases. Germline V gene sequence: CDR1 MNHEY, CDR2 SVGAGI. CDR3 length: 15 residues. V gave up 0 bases and J gave up 5 bases; unmatched junction bases: 1.

This sequence joins TRBV28 and TRBJ1-3; D remains ambiguous. Germline V lookup: CDR1 MDHEN, CDR2 SYDVKM. The CDR3 has 14 amino acids. Trimming removed 1 base from V and 3 bases from J, with 7 bases in between. CDR3: CASSLSVGGNTIYF. The CDR3 DNA reads TGTGCCAGCAGTTTATCCGTTGGTGGAAACACCATATATTTT.

This clone came up once. The V gene is TRBV28, the J gene TRBJ2-7; D unresolved. Germline values: CDR1 MDHEN, CDR2 SYDVKM. Trimming left V 5 bases short and J 0 bases short, with 5 bases between. The CDR3 consists of 12 residues. CDR3 residues: CASSQSSYEQYF. The DNA of the CDR3 is TGTGCCAGCAGTCAGAGCTCCTACGAGCAGTACTTC.

This sequence joins TRBV28 and TRBJ1-1, with unresolved D. The CDR3 has 15 residues. V was clipped by 3 bases and J by 0 bases, with 11 bases between them. CDR1 MDHEN and CDR2 SYDVKM come from the germline V gene. CDR3 in amino acids: CASSFLEGMNTEAFF. In DNA, the CDR3 is TGTGCCAGCAGTTTCCTCGAGGGAATGAACACTGAAGCTTTCTTT.

The chain uses TRBV4-1 and TRBJ2-5; D gene ambiguous. Trimming cost V 1 base and J 14 bases, with 20 bases left between them. CDR1 and CDR2 from the germline V gene are MGHRA and YSYEKL. The CDR3 is 14 amino acids. CDR3 DNA: TGCGCCAGCAGCCAAGTTAGGACCGCTGAACCCCCTTACTTC. Amino acids: CASSQVRTAEPPYF.

The chain joins TRBV18 to TRBJ1-4; the D gene is possibly TRBD1 (6 bases). CDR1 is KGHSH and CDR2 is LQKENI in the germline V gene. V was cut by 3 bases and J by 10 bases, with 18 bases left in between. The CDR3 runs 15 residues. The CDR3 here is CASSPSRGQGGKLFF. CDR3 in DNA: TGTGCCAGCTCACCCTCTCGGGGGCAGGGCGGAAAACTGTTTTTT.

This clone was counted only a few times. This chain uses TRBV7-6 with TRBJ1-5; tentatively, D is TRBD1 (6 bases). V lost 4 bases and J 0 bases, leaving 13 bases between the germline ends. The CDR3 covers 16 residues. CDR1 and CDR2 (germline): SGHVS, FNYEAQ. CDR3 sequence (DNA): TGTGCCAGCAGCTCACTACAGGGTGATAGCAATCAGCCCCAGCATTTT. Protein sequence: CASSSLQGDSNQPQHF.

There are a few counts of this clone. The chain has TRBV18 and TRBJ1-3; 7 bases match TRBD1. V lost 5 bases to trimming and J lost 8 bases; unmatched junction nucleotides: 9. The CDR3 runs to 14 residues. The germline gives CDR1 KGHSH, CDR2 LQKENI. The CDR3 sequence is CASSSKIRGDTIYF. DNA for the CDR3: TGTGCCAGCTCATCAAAGATCAGGGGGGACACCATATATTTT.

V gene TRBV7-7 combines with J gene TRBJ2-5, with a tentative D call TRBD2 (5 bases). CDR3 size: 11 residues. CDR1 SSHAT and CDR2 FNYEAQ come from the germline V gene (reference sequence). CDR3 sequence reads: CASAATETQYF. The CDR3 DNA follows: TGTGCTAGCGCCGCCACTGAGACCCAGTACTTC.

The gene calls are TRBV5-1 and TRBJ2-7; D gene ambiguous. V was pared by 4 bases and J by 0 bases, with 17 bases between. The CDR3 runs to 16 residues. The germline gives CDR1 SGHRS, CDR2 YFSETQ. CDR3: CASSPTSRLNSYEQYF. In DNA, the CDR3 is TGCGCCAGCAGCCCGACCTCTAGACTGAACTCCTACGAGCAGTACTTC.

The chain combines TRBV28 with TRBJ1-4; unclear D gene. Per germline, CDR1 MDHEN and CDR2 SYDVKM. Trimming took off 6 bases at V and 6 bases at J, with 8 bases between the two ends. The CDR3 has 12 amino acids. The CDR3 region is CASRSNDEKLFF. In DNA form, the CDR3 reads TGTGCCAGCAGGTCGAATGATGAAAAACTGTTTTTT.

The rearrangement links TRBV28 to TRBJ2-2; TRBD2 matches at 9 bases. The CDR3 consists of 15 residues. CDR1 and CDR2 (germline): MDHEN, SYDVKM. After removal of 5 bases from V and 3 bases from J, the junction contained 4 bases not matched to a gene. The CDR3 coding sequence is TGTGCCAGCAGTCGTCTAGCGGGGTACACCGGGGAGCTGTTTTTT. The encoded protein is CASSRLAGYTGELFF.

The chain has TRBV7-2 and TRBJ1-3; 8 positions match TRBD1. CDR1 is SGHTA and CDR2 is FQGNSA in the germline V gene. The CDR3 runs to 15 residues. J was trimmed by 3 bases and V by 5 bases; bases with no gene match: 6. CDR3 DNA: TGTGCCAGCAGCCCGCAGGGGGCGGGTGGAAACACCATATATTTT. This encodes CASSPQGAGGNTIYF.